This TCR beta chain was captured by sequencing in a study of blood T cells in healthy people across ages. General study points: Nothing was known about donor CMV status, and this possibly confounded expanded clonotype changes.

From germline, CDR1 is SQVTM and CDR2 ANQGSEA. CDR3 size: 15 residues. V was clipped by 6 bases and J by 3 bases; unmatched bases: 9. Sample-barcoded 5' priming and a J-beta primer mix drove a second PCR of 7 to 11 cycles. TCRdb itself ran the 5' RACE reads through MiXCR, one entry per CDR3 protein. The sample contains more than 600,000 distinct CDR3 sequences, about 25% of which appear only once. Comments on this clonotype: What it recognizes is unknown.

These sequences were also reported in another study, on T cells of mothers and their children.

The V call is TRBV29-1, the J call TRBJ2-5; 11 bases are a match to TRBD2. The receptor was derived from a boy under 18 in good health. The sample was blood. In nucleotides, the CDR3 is TGCAGCGTAGAAAGACTAGCGGGAACAAAAGAGACCCAGTACTTC. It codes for CSVERLAGTKETQYF.